Each of the 4 T cell receptor beta chains below was sequenced from the same sample in a study of T-cell reconstitution after alpha-beta-depleted transplantation in children. A library of TCRbeta sequences, prepared with unique molecular identifiers, was generated. TCRdb independently ran MiXCR on the PCR reads; one entry per CDR3 protein. The repertoire consists of roughly 310,000 distinct CDR3 sequences, with about a quarter occurring once and the leading ten covering approximately 10%. Here the sequenced sample was PBMCs, mostly from graft donor cells, taken 180 days after TCRalphabeta/CD19-depleted stem cell transplant. The receptors here all came from a male patient younger than 18 who had a stem cell transplant for acute lymphoblastic leukemia, so the T cells may come from the graft donor.

The V and J genes are TRBV11-2 and TRBJ2-7; 7 bases match TRBD2. V lost 3 bases, J lost 0 bases, and 2 bases stayed unmatched. Germline assignment: CDR1 SGHAT and CDR2 FQNNGV. This CDR3 comprises 14 residues. The CDR3 DNA reads as TGTGCCAGCAGCTTCGAGCGGGGCTCCTACGAGCAGTACTTC. This sequence encodes CASSFERGSYEQYF.

This clonotype was seen more than once but under ten times. CDR3 DNA: TGTGCCAGCAGCTTAAGGGACAGGGGGCGGTGGAATAATTCACCCCTCCACTTT. Translating it yields CASSLRDRGRWNNSPLHF. This rearrangement joins TRBV7-8 to TRBJ1-6, with 12 positions matching TRBD1. V trimming: 2 bases; J trimming: 5 bases; junction bases outside the gene matches: 7. CDR1 is SGHVS, CDR2 FQNEAQ, per germline. The CDR3 contains 18 residues.

This clonotype was seen only a few times. V usage is TRBV20-1 and J usage is TRBJ2-3; D remains unclear. Germline V gives CDR1 DFQATT, CDR2 SNEGSKA (reference sequence). V was clipped by 0 bases and J by 3 bases, with 13 bases between them. This CDR3 is built from 15 residues. The CDR3 reads CSARDHGYGTDTQYF. The CDR3, as DNA: TGCAGTGCTAGAGATCACGGGTACGGGACAGATACGCAGTATTTT.

The chain carries TRBV6-6 and TRBJ1-4, with a possible D match to TRBD1 (5 bases). From germline, CDR1 is MNHNY and CDR2 SVGAGI (reference sequence). With 6 bases removed from V and 6 bases from J, the gap between germline ends came to 17 bases. This CDR3 spans 15 amino acids. CDR3 amino acids: CASSPWGGTYEKLFF. The CDR3 DNA is TGTGCCAGCAGCCCCTGGGGCGGAACCTATGAAAAACTGTTTTTT.